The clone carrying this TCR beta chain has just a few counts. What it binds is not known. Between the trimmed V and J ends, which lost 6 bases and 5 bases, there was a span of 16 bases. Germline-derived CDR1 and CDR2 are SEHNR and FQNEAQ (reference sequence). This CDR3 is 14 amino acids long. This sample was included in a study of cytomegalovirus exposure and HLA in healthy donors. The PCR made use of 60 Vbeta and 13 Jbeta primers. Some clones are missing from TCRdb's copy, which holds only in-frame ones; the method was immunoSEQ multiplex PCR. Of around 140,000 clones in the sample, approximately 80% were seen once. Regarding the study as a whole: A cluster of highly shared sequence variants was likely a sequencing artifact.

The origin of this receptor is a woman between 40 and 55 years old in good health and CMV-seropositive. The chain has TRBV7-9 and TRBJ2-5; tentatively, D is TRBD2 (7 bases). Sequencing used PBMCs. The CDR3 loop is CASSLGGAGETQYF. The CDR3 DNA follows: TGTGCCAGCAGTCTTGGGGGGGCAGGGGAGACCCAGTACTTC.